Shown below are 32 T cell receptor beta chains from a single sample sequenced in a study of T cell repertoires in cytomegalovirus infection. TCRdb re-analysed the reads in MiXCR, keeping a single row per CDR3 protein. The sample records some 300,000 distinct CDR3 sequences, around 9.1% being singletons. Specimen: PBMCs. Source of these receptors: a human donor in good health (CMV status not recorded). Some clones in this sample may be carry-over from other donors' samples.

This clonotype was seen ten or more times. The chain combines TRBV14 with TRBJ2-3, with 7 bases fitting TRBD2. With 4 bases clipped from V and 0 bases from J, the junction kept 7 bases outside the gene matches. From germline, CDR1 is SGHDN and CDR2 FVKESK. The CDR3 extends over 16 amino acids. The CDR3 loop is CASSPERGSSTDTQYF. The CDR3 nucleotides read TGTGCCAGCAGCCCAGAGCGGGGATCTAGCACAGATACGCAGTATTTT.

This clonotype occurred many times. The DNA of the CDR3 is TGTGCCAGCAGTTACCACGAAGGCGGAAAGAAAGAGACCCAGTACTTC. Translation gives CASSYHEGGKKETQYF. V is TRBV6-2 or TRBV6-3 and J is TRBJ2-5; no reliable D call. The CDR3 runs 16 residues. Germline CDR1 and CDR2: MNHEY and SVGEGT. Trimming shortened V by 2 bases and J by 3 bases, and 16 bases separated the two germline ends.

This clonotype was seen many times. The V call is TRBV12-3 or TRBV12-4, the J call TRBJ1-1; no definite D call. V lost 6 bases and J 0 bases, leaving 5 bases between the germline ends. The CDR3 is 12 residues long. As DNA, the CDR3 is TGTGCCAGCAGCCCGATGAACACTGAAGCTTTCTTT. This encodes CASSPMNTEAFF.

This clonotype was detected many times. This chain links TRBV20-1 with TRBJ2-3, with unresolved D. In germline, CDR1 is DFQATT, CDR2 SNEGSKA (reference sequence). V lost 3 bases and J 3 bases, leaving 7 bases between the germline ends. The CDR3 is 12 amino acids. CDR3 amino acids: CSASKLTDTQYF. The CDR3 coding sequence is TGCAGTGCTAGTAAATTGACAGATACGCAGTATTTT.

This clonotype turned up a few times. The chain is built from TRBV29-1 and TRBJ2-5, with TRBD2 matching 10 bases. Germline CDR1 is SQVTM and CDR2 is ANQGSEA. CDR3 size: 16 residues. V trimming: 2 bases; J trimming: 1 base; junction bases outside the gene matches: 7. The CDR3 DNA follows: TGCAGCGTTGAAAACTCACGGACTAGCGGCCAAGAGACCCAGTACTTC. Translated, it gives CSVENSRTSGQETQYF.

The table lists this clonotype with a few counts. The genes are TRBV11-3 and TRBJ2-5; D possibly uses TRBD1 or TRBD2 (5 bases each). The V end was cut by 5 bases, the J end by 3 bases, with 13 bases between. CDR1 and CDR2 from the germline V gene are SGHNT and YENEEA. The CDR3 extends over 14 amino acids. CDR3 coding DNA: TGTGCCAGCAGCCATCGGGACGGGAAAGAGACCCAGTACTTC. Its translation is CASSHRDGKETQYF. Looking up the rest from reference TRBV11-3 and TRBJ2-5 gives the full variable domain: EAGVVQSPRYKIIEKKQPVAFWCNPISGHNTLYWYLQNLGQGPELLIRYENEEAVDDSQLPKDRFSAERLKGVDSTLKIQPAELGDSAVYLCASSHRDGKETQYFGPGTRLLVL.

The rearrangement links TRBV14 to TRBJ2-7; tentatively, D is TRBD1 or TRBD2 (5 bases each). V was pared by 2 bases and J by 5 bases, with 13 bases between. The CDR3 length is 14 residues. Per germline, CDR1 SGHDN and CDR2 FVKESK. CDR3 sequence reads: CASSQNSGGNEQYF. CDR3 coding DNA: TGTGCCAGCAGCCAAAACAGTGGGGGAAACGAGCAGTACTTC.

V usage is TRBV24-1 and J usage is TRBJ2-1, with 9 nucleotides matching TRBD1. This CDR3 comprises 16 residues. V dropped 4 bases and J dropped 6; count of bases not matched to a gene: 9. Germline V CDR1 and CDR2: KGHDR, SFDVKD. The chain's CDR3 is CATSDYGTGSTNEQFF. The CDR3 DNA sequence: TGTGCCACCAGTGACTACGGGACAGGGTCCACCAATGAGCAGTTCTTC.

This clonotype was found many times. The chain recombines TRBV14 with TRBJ2-7; unclear D gene. Germline CDR1 is SGHDN and CDR2 is FVKESK. The CDR3 consists of 13 residues. V lost 1 base to trimming and J lost 6 bases, with 10 bases between them. CDR3 sequence reads: CASSQAAGSEQYF. The CDR3 region has the DNA TGTGCCAGCAGCCAAGCGGCAGGTTCCGAGCAGTACTTC.

This clonotype was counted a few times. V usage is TRBV29-1 and J usage is TRBJ1-1; D gene unclear. Germline V gene lookup returns CDR1 SQVTM and CDR2 ANQGSEA. Trimming shortened V by 2 bases and J by 0 bases, and 7 bases separated the two germline ends. This CDR3 comprises 13 residues. CDR3 bases: TGCAGCGTTGAAAGGCGGATGAACACTGAAGCTTTCTTT. Amino acid sequence: CSVERRMNTEAFF. The variable domain in full, with the rest retrieved from reference TRBV29-1 and TRBJ1-1, is SAVISQKPSRDICQRGTSLTIQCQVDSQVTMMFWYRQQPGQSLTLIATANQGSEATYESGFVIDKFPISRPNLTFSTLTVSNMSPEDSSIYLCSVERRMNTEAFFGQGTRLTVV.

This clonotype was counted ten times or more. The V gene is TRBV7-8, the J gene TRBJ2-3, with no clear D. The CDR3 runs to 11 residues. Between the trimmed V and J ends, which lost 5 bases and 7 bases, there was a span of 7 bases. Germline assignment: CDR1 SGHVS and CDR2 FQNEAQ. The CDR3, as DNA: TGTGCCAGCAGCCCCGCCAATACGCAGTATTTT. Translating it yields CASSPANTQYF.

Comment on this clonotype: A much larger clone lies a single base off, so this may be a read error. The chain couples TRBV19 to TRBJ2-3; TRBD2 matches at 7 bases. The CDR3 covers 17 residues. CDR1 LNHDA and CDR2 SQIVND come from the germline V gene (reference sequence). In DNA, the CDR3 is TGTGCCAGTAGTATCTGGGCGGGGGTCACTAGCACAGGTACGCAGTATTTT. This encodes CASSIWAGVTSTGTQYF.

This clonotype turned up a few times. The genes are TRBV20-1 and TRBJ2-5; 12 bases fit TRBD2. This CDR3 has 16 residues. Trimming cost V 6 bases and J 1 base; bases outside gene matches: 9. The V gene's germline CDR1 is DFQATT and CDR2 SNEGSKA (reference sequence). CDR3 residues: CSARTSGDPFQETQYF. The CDR3 DNA reads TGCAGTGCGCGGACTAGCGGGGACCCTTTCCAAGAGACCCAGTACTTC.

This clonotype has ten or more counts. The chain employs TRBV7-2 and TRBJ2-7; possibly TRBD2 for D (7 bases). Trimming pared 3 bases from V and 3 bases from J, leaving 12 bases between. The CDR3 runs 14 residues. Germline loops: CDR1 SGHTA, CDR2 FQGNSA. CDR3 sequence: CASSFRGAFYEQYF. CDR3 sequence (DNA): TGTGCCAGCAGCTTTCGGGGGGCTTTCTACGAGCAGTACTTC.

This clonotype was observed at least ten times. V and J are TRBV7-2 and TRBJ1-5; D might be TRBD1 (6 bases). V was cut by 5 bases and J by 7 bases, with 12 bases left in between. The germline CDR1 and CDR2 sequences are SGHTA and FQGNSA. This CDR3 has 13 amino acids. The CDR3 sequence is CASSRQEGQPQHF. The CDR3 region has the DNA TGTGCCAGCAGCCGACAGGAAGGGCAGCCCCAGCATTTT.

The chain couples TRBV20-1 to TRBJ1-6, with 7 bases matching TRBD1. Germline trimming cut 0 bases from V and 7 bases from J; bases unmatched to any gene: 9. The germline CDR1 and CDR2 sequences are DFQATT and SNEGSKA (reference sequence). CDR3 length equals 16 residues. The CDR3 loop is CSARDWTGPRNSPLHF. The CDR3 DNA is TGCAGTGCTAGAGACTGGACAGGCCCGAGGAATTCACCCCTCCACTTT.

The rearrangement joins TRBV15 to TRBJ1-1; D remains unclear. Germline CDR1 and CDR2: LNHNV and YYDKDF (reference sequence). V was pared by 0 bases and J by 1 base, with 6 bases between. The CDR3 runs to 14 residues. The CDR3 sequence is CATSRDHGNTEAFF. DNA of the CDR3: TGTGCCACCAGCAGAGATCACGGGAACACTGAAGCTTTCTTT.

This clonotype occurred many times. The chain employs TRBV29-1 and TRBJ2-2, with D unclear. Trimming took off 2 bases at V and 3 bases at J, with 7 bases between the two ends. The CDR3 totals 13 residues. The V gene's germline CDR1 is SQVTM and CDR2 ANQGSEA. The CDR3 region has the DNA TGCAGCGTTGAAATGGCCTACACCGGGGAGCTGTTTTTT. It encodes CSVEMAYTGELFF.

This clonotype was seen many times. The J gene is TRBJ2-7, the V gene TRBV28; 11 bases map to TRBD2. CDR1 is MDHEN, CDR2 SYDVKM, per germline. Trimming cost V 5 bases and J 5 bases; bases outside gene matches: 8. The CDR3 has 15 residues. The CDR3 sequence is CASSPHTSGGDEQYV. CDR3 nucleotide sequence: TGTGCCAGCAGTCCCCATACTAGCGGGGGTGACGAGCAGTACGTC.

This clonotype has ten or more counts. The V call is TRBV20-1, the J call TRBJ2-3; 7 bases map to TRBD2. Unmatched junction bases numbered 2, after V lost 3 bases and J lost 2 bases. The CDR3 extends over 13 amino acids. Germline V gives CDR1 DFQATT, CDR2 SNEGSKA (reference sequence). CDR3 residues: CSASRGDTDTQYF. The DNA of the CDR3 is TGCAGTGCTAGTCGGGGGGACACAGATACGCAGTATTTT.

Points on this clonotype: A much bigger clone sits one base away, suggesting this may be a read error. The chain uses TRBV4-2 and TRBJ1-1; D not certain. CDR1 and CDR2 from the germline V gene are LGHNA and YNFKEQ. There are 15 residues in the CDR3. The CDR3 is CGSSQVGEGNTEAFF. As DNA, the CDR3 is TGTGGCAGCAGCCAAGTTGGGGAGGGGAACACTGAAGCTTTCTTT.

This rearrangement joins TRBV20-1 to TRBJ1-2, with unresolved D. The CDR3 is made up of 18 amino acids. Trimming cost V 0 bases and J 8 bases, with 28 bases left between them. The germline V gene encodes CDR1 DFQATT and CDR2 SNEGSKA (reference sequence). Here the CDR3 DNA reads TGCAGTGCTAGAGATCGCCTTCGGACCCACGGACCCCATGGGGGCTACACCTTC. This encodes CSARDRLRTHGPHGGYTF.

The sample holds many counts of this clonotype. J is TRBJ2-3 and V is TRBV28, with 9 bases aligning to TRBD1. The germline V gene has CDR1 MDHEN and CDR2 SYDVKM. The junction had 8 bases not matched to a gene; V was cut back by 6 bases and J by 4 bases. This CDR3 is built from 15 residues. CDR3 DNA: TGTGCCAGCAGCTGGGACAGGGAAGTAGCAGATACGCAGTATTTT. It translates to CASSWDREVADTQYF.

The sample holds many counts of this clonotype. V gene TRBV7-8 combines with J gene TRBJ1-6; 7 nucleotides agree with TRBD1. This CDR3 has 16 amino acids. Trimming cost V 6 bases and J 5 bases; bases outside gene matches: 10. The germline gives CDR1 SGHVS, CDR2 FQNEAQ. CDR3 residues: CASRDSGTENNSPLHF. The DNA of the CDR3 is TGTGCCAGCAGAGACTCCGGGACAGAGAATAATTCACCCCTCCACTTT.

V gene TRBV20-1 combines with J gene TRBJ1-1; D gene uncertain. CDR3 length equals 13 residues. V was shortened by 6 bases and J by 5 bases, with 16 bases between the two germline ends. Per germline, CDR1 DFQATT and CDR2 SNEGSKA (reference sequence). CDR3 nucleotide sequence: TGCAGTGCCCGAACACCCTTGGGGACTGAAGCTTTCTTT. It specifies CSARTPLGTEAFF.

In its sample, this clonotype was seen many times. The chain carries TRBV28 and TRBJ1-2; TRBD1 matches 12 bases. The J segment lost 2 bases and the V segment lost 7 bases, leaving 8 bases of the junction unmatched. Germline V gene sequence: CDR1 MDHEN, CDR2 SYDVKM. This CDR3 comprises 16 residues. The CDR3 here is CASIRVGQGANYGYTF. In DNA, the CDR3 is TGTGCCAGCATCAGAGTGGGACAGGGGGCAAACTATGGCTACACCTTC.

This clonotype came up many times. The chain carries TRBV7-3 and TRBJ1-6; TRBD1 aligns across 9 bases. Germline V gene sequence: CDR1 SGHTA, CDR2 FQGTGA. The junction had 4 bases not matched to a gene; V was cut back by 5 bases and J by 5 bases. CDR3 length: 15 amino acids. The CDR3 sequence is CASSPDRGNNSPLHF. The CDR3, as DNA: TGTGCCAGCAGCCCGGACAGGGGTAATAATTCACCCCTCCACTTT.

This clonotype has at least ten counts. The V gene is TRBV23-1, the J gene TRBJ1-6; D is perhaps TRBD1 (5 bases). TRBV23-1 is treated as an ORF (open reading frame) with a function not yet certain. CDR3 size: 11 residues. The V end lost 9 bases, the J end lost 8 bases, and 8 bases lay between the germline ends. The CDR3 bases are TGCGCCAGGCGGGGGTATTCACCCCTCCACTTT. Encoded protein: CARRGYSPLHF.

This clonotype was seen at least ten times. CDR3 sequence: CASSLIADRNTEAFF. CDR3 DNA: TGCGCCAGCAGCTTGATCGCAGATCGGAACACTGAAGCTTTCTTT. The rearrangement uses TRBV5-1 and TRBJ1-1; D not certain. Trimming left V 1 base short and J 1 base short, with 11 bases between. Germline V gives CDR1 SGHRS, CDR2 YFSETQ. The CDR3 contains 15 residues.

This clonotype showed up just a few times. The chain carries TRBV20-1 and TRBJ2-1; weak D call: TRBD2 (7 bases). Germline CDR1 and CDR2: DFQATT and SNEGSKA (reference sequence). V lost 2 bases and J 5 bases, leaving 19 bases between the germline ends. This CDR3 is built from 16 residues. CDR3 in DNA: TGCAGTGCTAGATCCAGCTTGCGCGGGGGCCACAATGAGCAGTTCTTC. It codes for CSARSSLRGGHNEQFF.

Ten or more counts support this clonotype. The chain is built from TRBV20-1 and TRBJ1-1; 7 bases match TRBD1. The trim removed 8 bases at V and 7 bases at J, leaving 7 bases unmatched. The CDR3 has 11 residues. Germline values: CDR1 DFQATT, CDR2 SNEGSKA (reference sequence). CDR3 loop: CSSGRGVEAFF. CDR3 sequence (DNA): TGCAGTAGTGGCAGGGGGGTTGAAGCTTTCTTT.

In the case of this clonotype: Being one base from a much bigger clone, this may be a read error. The chain carries TRBV11-2 and TRBJ2-1; possibly TRBD2 for D (5 bases). Germline CDR1 SGHAT, CDR2 FQNNGV. The length of the CDR3 is 12 residues. The CDR3, as DNA: TGTGCCAGCAGCTTTTCTCTGGGAGAACAGATCTTC. Protein product: CASSFSLGEQIF.